These T cell receptor beta chains were read from a single sample in a study of cytotoxic CD8 clonotypes in ibrutinib-treated CLL. This table comes from immunoSEQ multiplex PCR, and its TCRdb copy is limited to in-frame clones, with some not included. Among 80,000 to 95,000 clones, 70% to 80% were seen once, and the ten largest hold 4.8%. The specimen was PBMCs, collected after 12 months of ibrutinib treatment. The receptors stem from a human donor with chronic lymphocytic leukemia. Each CDR3 is given with its conserved first and last residue. D genes are given only for firm matches. Size values are once, few and many counts, or a class for expanded clones, and some rows have none.

clone_size,v_call,d_call,j_call,cdr3_nt,cdr3_aa
NA,TRBV21-1,NA,TRBJ1-5,TGTGCCAGCAGCGGCCTGGTGGGGGTACGTCAGCCCCAGCATTTT,CASSGLVGVRQPQHF
NA,TRBV18,TRBD1,TRBJ2-1,TGTGCCAGCTCACCCGACAGGGGGAGCTCCTACAATGAGCAGTTCTTC,CASSPDRGSSYNEQFF
NA,TRBV7-2,NA,TRBJ2-7,TGTGCCAGCAGCGCCGGGAGGGGGCACGGAACCTACGAGCAGTACTTC,CASSAGRGHGTYEQYF
NA,TRBV28,NA,TRBJ1-3,TGTGCCAGCAGTTTACGACTAGGAAACACCATATATTTT,CASSLRLGNTIYF
NA,TRBV7-2,TRBD2,TRBJ2-1,TGTGCCAGCAGCTTAGACCGGGGGGTCCACAATGAGCAGTTCTTC,CASSLDRGVHNEQFF
NA,TRBV4-2,NA,TRBJ1-1,TGTGCCAGCAGCCAAGTGCGGGTGCGACACACTGAAGCTTTCTTT,CASSQVRVRHTEAFF
once,TRBV28,NA,TRBJ2-7,TGTGCCAGCAGCCCCGGGTGGGGGCAGGGCTACGAGCAGTACTTC,CASSPGWGQGYEQYF
NA,TRBV2,NA,TRBJ2-3,TGTGCCAGCAGCCCCGGCCTAGCTAGCACAGATACGCAGTATTTT,CASSPGLASTDTQYF
NA,TRBV12-5,NA,TRBJ2-3,TGTGCTAGTGGTTTTGGGCTTACGGGGGGCAGTGGCACAGATACGCAGTATTTT,CASGFGLTGGSGTDTQYF
few,TRBV9,TRBD2,TRBJ2-3,TGTGCCAGCAGCGGGGGACTAGCGGGACCCGAGAGGGATACGCAGTATTTT,CASSGGLAGPERDTQYF
NA,TRBV7-2,NA,TRBJ1-1,TGTGCCAGCAGCCCCTCGGACTGGGGGACTGAAGCTTTCTTT,CASSPSDWGTEAFF
NA,TRBV6-5,TRBD1,TRBJ1-1,TGTGCCAGCAGTTACGGACAGGGAGTCCCTGAAGCTTTCTTT,CASSYGQGVPEAFF
once,TRBV10-3,NA,TRBJ2-3,TGTGCCACTCTTCGGGACAACACAGATACGCAGTATTTT,CATLRDNTDTQYF
NA,TRBV7-2,TRBD1,TRBJ2-7,TGTGCCAACGCGAGTGGGGACAGGCCCTTCTCCTACGAGCAGTACTTC,CANASGDRPFSYEQYF
NA,TRBV9,TRBD1,TRBJ1-6,TGTGCCAGCAGCCCACAGGGGGGGCCAGGGCCACCCCTCCACTTT,CASSPQGGPGPPLHF
NA,TRBV7-6,NA,TRBJ1-2,TGTGCCAGCAGCTTAATAGAATCGTCCCATGGCTACACCTTC,CASSLIESSHGYTF
NA,TRBV29-1,TRBD1,TRBJ1-2,TGCAGCGTTTCGGGACAGGGCTATGGCTACACCTTC,CSVSGQGYGYTF
NA,TRBV18,NA,TRBJ2-7,TGTGCCAGCTCACCGGGACGGAGCTCCTACGAGCAGTACTTC,CASSPGRSSYEQYF
NA,TRBV6-5,NA,TRBJ2-5,TGTGCCAGCAGTTTGGGGGATATGGGGACCCAGTACTTC,CASSLGDMGTQYF
NA,TRBV7-3,NA,TRBJ2-5,TGTGCCAGCAGCCCCCAGGGAGGCGAGACCCAGTACTTC,CASSPQGGETQYF
NA,TRBV18,NA,TRBJ1-2,TGTGCCAGCTCACCGGGGGGGGACTATGGCTACACCTTC,CASSPGGDYGYTF
few,TRBV30,NA,TRBJ2-7,TGTGCCTGGGGAGTAGCCTACGAGCAGTACTTC,CAWGVAYEQYF
NA,TRBV5-5,TRBD1,TRBJ2-7,TGTGCCAGCAGCTTAGAAGGGGACAGGGGGACCTCTTTTTCCTACGAGCAGTACTTC,CASSLEGDRGTSFSYEQYF
NA,TRBV18,TRBD2,TRBJ2-2,TGTGCCAGCTCACCCCTAGCGGGGACGAACACCGGGGAGCTGTTTTTT,CASSPLAGTNTGELFF
NA,TRBV6-5,NA,TRBJ1-1,TGTGCCAGCAGTTACAGGGAGGACACTGAAGCTTTCTTT,CASSYREDTEAFF
once,TRBV4-3,NA,TRBJ2-5,TGCGCCAGCAGCCAAGGAAGGGGCGGAGGGGAGACCCAGTACTTC,CASSQGRGGGETQYF
once,TRBV2,NA,TRBJ2-2,TGTGCCAGCACCCTAGGGGGGGGCTGGACCGGGGAGCTGTTTTTT,CASTLGGGWTGELFF
once,TRBV20-1,NA,TRBJ1-4,TGCAGTGCCGGGGATGAAAAACTGTTTTTT,CSAGDEKLFF
medium-sized,TRBV15,NA,TRBJ2-7,TGTGCCACCAGCAGAGATACGACAGCGCAGTACTTC,CATSRDTTAQYF
many,TRBV5-5,NA,TRBJ2-7,TGTGCCAGCAGCTTCCTGCAATACGAGCAGTACTTC,CASSFLQYEQYF
NA,TRBV2,TRBD2,TRBJ2-7,TGTGCCAGCAAGATAGCGGGGGCTCTCTACGAGCAGTACTTC,CASKIAGALYEQYF
NA,TRBV7-9,NA,TRBJ2-7,TGTGCCAGCAGCTTAGAACTGGGGTCCCACGAGCAGTACTTC,CASSLELGSHEQYF
once,TRBV2,TRBD1,TRBJ2-3,TGTGCCAGCAGTGGGACAGGGGAGGATACGCAGTATTTT,CASSGTGEDTQYF
NA,TRBV19,NA,TRBJ2-5,TGTGCCAGTAGGGAGGGCCATTCGCCGGGGACCCAGTACTTC,CASREGHSPGTQYF
few,TRBV5-6,NA,TRBJ1-2,TGTGCCAGCAGCGGCGGACAGAATCCTAACTATGGCTACACCTTC,CASSGGQNPNYGYTF
NA,TRBV7-2,NA,TRBJ2-5,TGTGCCAGCAGCTTAGGGGCGGCCCGACAAGAGACCCAGTACTTC,CASSLGAARQETQYF
NA,TRBV10-3,TRBD1,TRBJ1-1,TGTGCCATCAGGGGGACAGACAGCAACACTGAAGCTTTCTTT,CAIRGTDSNTEAFF